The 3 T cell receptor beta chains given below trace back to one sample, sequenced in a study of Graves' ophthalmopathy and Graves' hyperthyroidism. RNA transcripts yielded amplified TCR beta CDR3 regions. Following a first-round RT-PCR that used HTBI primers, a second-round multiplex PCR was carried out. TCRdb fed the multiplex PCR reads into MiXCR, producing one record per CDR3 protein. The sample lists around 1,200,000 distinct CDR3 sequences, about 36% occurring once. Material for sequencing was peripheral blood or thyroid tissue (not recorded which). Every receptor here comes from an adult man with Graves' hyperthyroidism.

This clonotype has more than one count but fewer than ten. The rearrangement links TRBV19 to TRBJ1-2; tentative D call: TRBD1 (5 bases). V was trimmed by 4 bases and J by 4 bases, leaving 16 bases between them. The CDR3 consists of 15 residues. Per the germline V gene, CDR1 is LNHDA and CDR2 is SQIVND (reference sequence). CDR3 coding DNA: TGTGCCAGTAGTACCTGGGAGGGGCCCGGCTATGGCTACACCTTC. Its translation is CASSTWEGPGYGYTF.

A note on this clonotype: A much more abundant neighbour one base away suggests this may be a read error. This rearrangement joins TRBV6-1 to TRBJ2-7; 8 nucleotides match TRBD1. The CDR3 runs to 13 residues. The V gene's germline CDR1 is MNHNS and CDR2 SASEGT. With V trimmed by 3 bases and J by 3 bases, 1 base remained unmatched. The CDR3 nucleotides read TGTGCCAGCAGTGAGACAGGGGTCTACGAGCAGTACTTC. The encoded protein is CASSETGVYEQYF.

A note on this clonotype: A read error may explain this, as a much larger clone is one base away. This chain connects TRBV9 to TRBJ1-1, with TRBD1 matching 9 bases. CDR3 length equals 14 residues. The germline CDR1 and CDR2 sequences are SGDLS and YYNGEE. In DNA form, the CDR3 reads TGTGCCGGCAGCGTAGGGACAGGGAGTACTGAAGCTTTCTTT. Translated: CAGSVGTGSTEAFF.